This TCR beta chain comes out of a study of blood T cell repertoires in COVID-19. Study overall: The United States, Italy and Spain supplied acute and convalescent COVID-19 samples. Sample material is recorded as cDNA or gDNA derived from T cells, B-cell-depleted T cells, or PBMCs.

J gave up 8 bases and V 4 bases, and 7 bases lay outside the gene matches. The germline CDR1 and CDR2 sequences are GTSNPN and SVGIG (reference sequence). The CDR3 length is 12 residues. Original analysis: The assay estimated nucleated cells by amplifying reference gene primers. Sequencing was performed with immunoSEQ multiplex PCR; in TCRdb, only in-frame clones are kept and a portion is missing. The V and J calls and clone size are taken from that table; D and trimming were inferred from the DNA. Counted here are some 490,000 clones, 80% to 90% occurring once; the ten biggest clones make up 3% to 3.5%.

The specimen was peripheral blood. The source of this sequence is a human donor in a cohort sampled during active COVID-19. The J gene is TRBJ1-2, the V gene TRBV30; 7 bases match TRBD1. CDR3 DNA: TGTGCCTGGATACAGGGGATCGACGGCTACACCTTC. Residues: CAWIQGIDGYTF. The variable domain in full, with the rest retrieved from reference TRBV30 and TRBJ1-2, is SQTIHQWPATLVQPVGSPLSLECTVEGTSNPNLYWYRQAAGRGLQLLFYSVGIGQISSEVPQNLSASRPQDRQFILSSKKLLLSDSGFYLCAWIQGIDGYTFGSGTRLTVV.